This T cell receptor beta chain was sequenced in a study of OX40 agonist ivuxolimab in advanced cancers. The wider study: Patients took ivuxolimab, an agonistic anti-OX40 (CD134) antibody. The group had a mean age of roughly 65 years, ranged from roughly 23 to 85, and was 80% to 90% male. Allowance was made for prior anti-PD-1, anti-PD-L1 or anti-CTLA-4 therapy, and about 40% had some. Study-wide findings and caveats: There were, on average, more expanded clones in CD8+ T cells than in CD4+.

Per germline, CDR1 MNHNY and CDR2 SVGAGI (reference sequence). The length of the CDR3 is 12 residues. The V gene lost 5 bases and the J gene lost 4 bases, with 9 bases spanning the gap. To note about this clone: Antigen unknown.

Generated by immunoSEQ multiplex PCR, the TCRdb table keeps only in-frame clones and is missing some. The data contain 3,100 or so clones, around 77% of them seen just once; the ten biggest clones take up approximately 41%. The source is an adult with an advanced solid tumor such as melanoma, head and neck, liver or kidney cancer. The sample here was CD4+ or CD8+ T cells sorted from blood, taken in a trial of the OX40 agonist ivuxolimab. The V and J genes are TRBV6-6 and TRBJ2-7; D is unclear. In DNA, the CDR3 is TGTGCCAGCAGTGTAGGTCCTTACGAGCAGTACTTC. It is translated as CASSVGPYEQYF.